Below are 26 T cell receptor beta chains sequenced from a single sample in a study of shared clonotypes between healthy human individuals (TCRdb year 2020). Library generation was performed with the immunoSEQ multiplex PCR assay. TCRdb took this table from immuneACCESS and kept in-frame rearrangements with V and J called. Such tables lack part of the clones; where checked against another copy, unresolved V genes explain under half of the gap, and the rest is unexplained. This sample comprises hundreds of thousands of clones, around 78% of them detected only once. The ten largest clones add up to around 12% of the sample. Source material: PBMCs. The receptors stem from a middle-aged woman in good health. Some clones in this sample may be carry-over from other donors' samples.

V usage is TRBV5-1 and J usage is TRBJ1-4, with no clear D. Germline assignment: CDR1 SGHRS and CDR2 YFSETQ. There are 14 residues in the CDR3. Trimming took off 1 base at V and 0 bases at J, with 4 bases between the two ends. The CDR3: CASSLSTTNEKLFF. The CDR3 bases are TGCGCCAGCAGCTTGTCAACAACTAATGAAAAACTGTTTTTT.

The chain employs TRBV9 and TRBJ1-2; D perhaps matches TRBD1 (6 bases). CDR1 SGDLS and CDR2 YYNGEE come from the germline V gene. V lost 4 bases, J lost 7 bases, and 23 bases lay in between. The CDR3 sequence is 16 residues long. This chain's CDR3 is CASSTNDRDTGSGYTF. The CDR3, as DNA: TGTGCCAGCAGCACCAACGACCGGGACACCGGATCTGGCTACACCTTC.

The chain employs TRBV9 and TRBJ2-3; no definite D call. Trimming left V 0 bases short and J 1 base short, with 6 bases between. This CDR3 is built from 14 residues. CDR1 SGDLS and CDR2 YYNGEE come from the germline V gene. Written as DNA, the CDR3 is TGTGCCAGCAGCGTAGGCTCTCGCACAGATACGCAGTATTTT. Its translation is CASSVGSRTDTQYF.

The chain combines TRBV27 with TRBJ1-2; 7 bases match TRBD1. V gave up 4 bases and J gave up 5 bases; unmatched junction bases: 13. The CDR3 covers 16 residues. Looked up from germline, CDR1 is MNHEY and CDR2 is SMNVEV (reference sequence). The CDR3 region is CASSSNQRTGVYGYTF. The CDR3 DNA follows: TGTGCCAGCAGTTCGAATCAGAGGACAGGCGTTTATGGCTACACCTTC.

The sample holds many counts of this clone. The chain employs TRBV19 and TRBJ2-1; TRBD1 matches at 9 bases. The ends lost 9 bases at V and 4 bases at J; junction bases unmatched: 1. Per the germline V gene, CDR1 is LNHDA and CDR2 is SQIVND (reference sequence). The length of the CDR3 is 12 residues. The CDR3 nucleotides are TGTGCCAGCGGGACAGGGTACAATGAGCAGTTCTTC. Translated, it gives CASGTGYNEQFF.

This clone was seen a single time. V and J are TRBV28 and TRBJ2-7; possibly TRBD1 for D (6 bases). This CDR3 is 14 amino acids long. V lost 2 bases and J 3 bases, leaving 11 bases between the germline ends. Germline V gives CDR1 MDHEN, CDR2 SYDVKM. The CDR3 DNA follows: TGTGCCAGCAGTTTAGGGGGCAGGGTCTACGAGCAGTACTTC. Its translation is CASSLGGRVYEQYF.

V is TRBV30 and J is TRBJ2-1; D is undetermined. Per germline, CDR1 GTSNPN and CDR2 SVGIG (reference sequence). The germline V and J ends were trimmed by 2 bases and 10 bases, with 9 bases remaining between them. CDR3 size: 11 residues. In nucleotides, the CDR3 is TGTGCCTGGAGTTTTGCACCCGAGCAGTTCTTC. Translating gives CAWSFAPEQFF.

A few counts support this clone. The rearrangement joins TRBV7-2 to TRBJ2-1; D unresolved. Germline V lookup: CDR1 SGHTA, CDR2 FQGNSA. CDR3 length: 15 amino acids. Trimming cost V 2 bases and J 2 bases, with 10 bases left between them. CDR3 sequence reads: CASSLTARAYNEQFF. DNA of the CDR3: TGTGCCAGCAGCTTAACCGCCCGGGCCTACAATGAGCAGTTCTTC.

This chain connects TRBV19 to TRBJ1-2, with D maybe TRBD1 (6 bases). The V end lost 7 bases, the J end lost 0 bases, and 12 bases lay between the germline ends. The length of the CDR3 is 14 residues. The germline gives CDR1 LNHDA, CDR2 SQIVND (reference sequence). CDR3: CASIRTVANYGYTF. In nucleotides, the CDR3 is TGTGCCAGTATCAGGACAGTCGCTAACTATGGCTACACCTTC.

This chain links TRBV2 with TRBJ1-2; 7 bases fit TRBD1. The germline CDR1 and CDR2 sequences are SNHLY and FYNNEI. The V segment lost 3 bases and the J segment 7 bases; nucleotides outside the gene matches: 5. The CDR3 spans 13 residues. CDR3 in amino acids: CASSEVDRSGYTF. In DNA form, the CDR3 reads TGTGCCAGCAGTGAGGTGGACAGGTCTGGCTACACCTTC.

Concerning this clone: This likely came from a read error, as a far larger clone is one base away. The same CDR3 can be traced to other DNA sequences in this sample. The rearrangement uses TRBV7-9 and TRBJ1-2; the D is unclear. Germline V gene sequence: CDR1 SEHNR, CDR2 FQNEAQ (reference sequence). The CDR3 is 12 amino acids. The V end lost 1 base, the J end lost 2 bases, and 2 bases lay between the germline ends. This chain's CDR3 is CASSLGNYGYTF. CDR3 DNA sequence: TGTGCCAGCAGCTTAGGGAACTATGGCTACACCTTC.

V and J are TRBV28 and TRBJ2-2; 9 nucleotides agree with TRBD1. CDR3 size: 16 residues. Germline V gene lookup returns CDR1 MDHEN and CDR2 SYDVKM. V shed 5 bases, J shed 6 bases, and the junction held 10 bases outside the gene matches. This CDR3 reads CASSVPGTGYAGELFF. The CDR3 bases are TGTGCCAGCAGTGTACCCGGGACAGGGTATGCCGGGGAGCTGTTTTTT.

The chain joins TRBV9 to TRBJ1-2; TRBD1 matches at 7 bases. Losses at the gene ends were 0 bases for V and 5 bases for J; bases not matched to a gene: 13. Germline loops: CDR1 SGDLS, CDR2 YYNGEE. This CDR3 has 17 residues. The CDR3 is CASSVGTGVGPGYGYTF. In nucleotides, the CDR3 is TGTGCCAGCAGCGTAGGAACAGGGGTGGGTCCTGGATATGGCTACACCTTC.

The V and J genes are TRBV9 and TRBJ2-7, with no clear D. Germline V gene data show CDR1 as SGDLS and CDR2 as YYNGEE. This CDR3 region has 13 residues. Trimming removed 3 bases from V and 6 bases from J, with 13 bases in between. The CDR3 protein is CASSAVLDGEQYF. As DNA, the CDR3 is TGTGCCAGCAGCGCAGTGCTTGACGGCGAGCAGTACTTC. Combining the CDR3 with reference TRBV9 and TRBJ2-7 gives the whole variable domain DSGVTQTPKHLITATGQRVTLRCSPRSGDLSVYWYQQSLDQGLQFLIQYYNGEERAKGNILERFSAQQFPDLHSELNLSSLELGDSALYFCASSAVLDGEQYFGPGTRLTVT.

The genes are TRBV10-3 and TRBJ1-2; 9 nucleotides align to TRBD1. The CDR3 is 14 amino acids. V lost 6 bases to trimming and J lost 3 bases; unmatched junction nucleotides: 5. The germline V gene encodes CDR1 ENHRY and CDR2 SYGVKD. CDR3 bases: TGTGCCATCAGATCGGACAGGGGTGACTATGGCTACACCTTC. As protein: CAIRSDRGDYGYTF.

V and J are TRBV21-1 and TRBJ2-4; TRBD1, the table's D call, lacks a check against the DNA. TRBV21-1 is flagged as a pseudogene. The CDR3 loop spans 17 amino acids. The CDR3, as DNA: TGTGCCAGCAGCAAAGAGGGCAGGGCTTTAGCCAAAAACATTCAGTACTTC. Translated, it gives CASSKEGRALAKNIQYF.

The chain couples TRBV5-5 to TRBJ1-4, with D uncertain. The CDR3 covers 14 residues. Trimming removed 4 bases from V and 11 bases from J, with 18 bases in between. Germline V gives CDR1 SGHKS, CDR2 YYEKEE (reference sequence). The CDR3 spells CASSPPRAVRKLFF. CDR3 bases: TGTGCCAGCAGCCCCCCTAGGGCCGTGAGGAAACTGTTTTTT.

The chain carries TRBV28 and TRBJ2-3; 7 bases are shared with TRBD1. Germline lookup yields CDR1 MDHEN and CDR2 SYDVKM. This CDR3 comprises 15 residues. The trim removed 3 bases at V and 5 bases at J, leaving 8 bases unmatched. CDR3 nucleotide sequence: TGTGCCAGCAGTTTCATAGGGGGCGCGGGAGATACGCAGTATTTT. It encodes CASSFIGGAGDTQYF.

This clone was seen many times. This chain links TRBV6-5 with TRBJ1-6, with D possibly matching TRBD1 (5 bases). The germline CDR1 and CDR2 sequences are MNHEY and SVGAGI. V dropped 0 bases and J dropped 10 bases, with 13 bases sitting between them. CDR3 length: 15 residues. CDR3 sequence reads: CASSYSQGGESPLHF. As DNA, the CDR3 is TGTGCCAGCAGTTACTCCCAGGGTGGGGAGTCACCCCTCCACTTT.

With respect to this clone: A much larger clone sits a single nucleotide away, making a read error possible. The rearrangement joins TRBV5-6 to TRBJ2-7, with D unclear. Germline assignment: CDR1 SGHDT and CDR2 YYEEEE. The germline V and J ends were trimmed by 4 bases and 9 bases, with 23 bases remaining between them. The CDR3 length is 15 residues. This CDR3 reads CASSALWTADPTQYF. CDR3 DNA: TGTGCCAGCAGCGCCTTATGGACGGCTGACCCAACGCAGTACTTC.

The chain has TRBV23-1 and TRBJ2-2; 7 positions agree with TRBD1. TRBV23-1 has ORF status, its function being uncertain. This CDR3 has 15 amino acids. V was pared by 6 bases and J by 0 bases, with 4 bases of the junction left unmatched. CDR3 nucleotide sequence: TGCGCCAGCAGCTACAGGGGACCGAACACCGGGGAGCTGTTTTTT. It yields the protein CASSYRGPNTGELFF.

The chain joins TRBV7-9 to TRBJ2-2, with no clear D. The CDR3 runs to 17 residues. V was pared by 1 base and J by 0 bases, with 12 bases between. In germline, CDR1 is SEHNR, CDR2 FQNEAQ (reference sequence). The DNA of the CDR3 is TGTGCCAGCAGCTTAGTAGGTGGCAGGACGAACACCGGGGAGCTGTTTTTT. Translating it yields CASSLVGGRTNTGELFF.

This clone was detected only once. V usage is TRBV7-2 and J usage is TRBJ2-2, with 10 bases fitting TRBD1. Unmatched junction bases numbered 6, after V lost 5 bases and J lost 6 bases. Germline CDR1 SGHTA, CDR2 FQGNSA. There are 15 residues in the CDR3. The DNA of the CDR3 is TGTGCCAGCAGCCCCAGGACAGGGGGAGCCGGGGAGCTGTTTTTT. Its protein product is CASSPRTGGAGELFF.

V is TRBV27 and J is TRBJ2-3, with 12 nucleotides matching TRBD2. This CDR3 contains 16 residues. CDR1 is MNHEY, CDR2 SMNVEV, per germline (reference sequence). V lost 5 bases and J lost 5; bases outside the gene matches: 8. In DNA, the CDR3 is TGTGCCAGCAGTCGCCGGACTAGCGGGACGAGAGATACGCAGTATTTT. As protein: CASSRRTSGTRDTQYF.

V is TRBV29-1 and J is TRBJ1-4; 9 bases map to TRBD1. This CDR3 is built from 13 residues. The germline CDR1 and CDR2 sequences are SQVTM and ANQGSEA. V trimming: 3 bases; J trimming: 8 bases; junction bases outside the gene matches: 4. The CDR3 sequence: CSVEVGQGEKLFF. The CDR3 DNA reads TGCAGCGTTGAGGTGGGACAGGGCGAAAAACTGTTTTTT.

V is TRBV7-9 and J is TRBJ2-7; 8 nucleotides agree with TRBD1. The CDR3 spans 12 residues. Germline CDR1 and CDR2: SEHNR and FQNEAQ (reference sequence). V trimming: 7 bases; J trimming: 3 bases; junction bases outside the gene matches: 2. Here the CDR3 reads CASTGGGYEQYF. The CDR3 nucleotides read TGTGCCAGCACAGGGGGCGGCTACGAGCAGTACTTC. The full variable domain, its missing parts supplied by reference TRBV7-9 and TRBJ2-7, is DTGVSQNPRHKITKRGQNVTFRCDPISEHNRLYWYRQTLGQGPEFLTYFQNEAQLEKSRLLSDRFSAERPKGSFSTLEIQRTEQGDSAMYLCASTGGGYEQYFGPGTRLTVT.